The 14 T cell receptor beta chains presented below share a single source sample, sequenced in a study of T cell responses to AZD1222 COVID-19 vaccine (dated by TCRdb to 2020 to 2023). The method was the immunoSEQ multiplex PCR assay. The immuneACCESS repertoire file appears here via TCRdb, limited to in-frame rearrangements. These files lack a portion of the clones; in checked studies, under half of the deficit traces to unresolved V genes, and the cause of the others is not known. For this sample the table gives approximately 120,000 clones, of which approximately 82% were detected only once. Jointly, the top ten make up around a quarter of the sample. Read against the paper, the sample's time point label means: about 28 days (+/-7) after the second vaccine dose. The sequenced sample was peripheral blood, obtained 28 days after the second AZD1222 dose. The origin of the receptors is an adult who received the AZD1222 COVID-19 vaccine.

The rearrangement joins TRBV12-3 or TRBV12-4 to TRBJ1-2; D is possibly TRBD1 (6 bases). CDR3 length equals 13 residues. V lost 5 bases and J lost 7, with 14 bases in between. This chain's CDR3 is CASSPRQAGGYTF. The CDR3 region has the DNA TGTGCCAGCAGTCCCAGACAGGCGGGTGGCTACACCTTC.

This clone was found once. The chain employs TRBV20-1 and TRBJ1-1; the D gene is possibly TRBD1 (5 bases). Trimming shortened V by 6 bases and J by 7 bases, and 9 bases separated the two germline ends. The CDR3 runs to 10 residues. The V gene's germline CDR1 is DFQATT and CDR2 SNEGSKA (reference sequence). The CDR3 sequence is CSAGTNEAFF. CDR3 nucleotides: TGCAGTGCCGGGACGAATGAAGCTTTCTTT.

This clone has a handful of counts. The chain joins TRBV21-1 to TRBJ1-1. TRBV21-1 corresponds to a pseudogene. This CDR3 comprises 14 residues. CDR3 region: CASSNEGRTLEAFF. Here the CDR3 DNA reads TGTGCCAGCAGCAATGAGGGAAGGACCCTTGAAGCTTTCTTT.

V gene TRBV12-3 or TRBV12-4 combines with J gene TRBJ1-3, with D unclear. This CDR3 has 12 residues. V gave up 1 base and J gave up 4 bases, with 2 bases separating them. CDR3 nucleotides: TGTGCCAGCAGTTTAGGGGGAAACACCATATATTTT. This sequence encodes CASSLGGNTIYF.

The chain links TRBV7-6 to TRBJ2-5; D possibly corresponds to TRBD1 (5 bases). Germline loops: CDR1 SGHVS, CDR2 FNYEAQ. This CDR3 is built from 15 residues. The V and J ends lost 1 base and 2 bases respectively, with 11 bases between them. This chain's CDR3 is CASSLGGARQETQYF. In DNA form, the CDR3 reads TGTGCCAGCAGCTTAGGGGGCGCAAGGCAAGAGACCCAGTACTTC.

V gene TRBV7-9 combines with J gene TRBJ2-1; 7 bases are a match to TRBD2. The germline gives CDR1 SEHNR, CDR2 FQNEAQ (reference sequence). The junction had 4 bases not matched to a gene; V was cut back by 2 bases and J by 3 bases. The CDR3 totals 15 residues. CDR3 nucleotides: TGTGCCAGCAGCTTAAGGCGGGGGTTCTACAATGAGCAGTTCTTC. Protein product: CASSLRRGFYNEQFF.

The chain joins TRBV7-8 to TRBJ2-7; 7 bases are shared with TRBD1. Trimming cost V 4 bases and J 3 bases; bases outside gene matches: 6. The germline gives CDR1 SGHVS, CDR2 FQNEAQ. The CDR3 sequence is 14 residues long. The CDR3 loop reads CASSSRTGDYEQYF. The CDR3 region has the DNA TGTGCCAGCAGCTCTCGGACAGGAGACTACGAGCAGTACTTC.

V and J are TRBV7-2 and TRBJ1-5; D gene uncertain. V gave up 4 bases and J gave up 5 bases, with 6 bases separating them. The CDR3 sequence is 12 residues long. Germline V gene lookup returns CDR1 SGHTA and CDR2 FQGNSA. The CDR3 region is CASSWSDQPQHF. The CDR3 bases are TGTGCCAGCAGCTGGAGCGATCAGCCCCAGCATTTT.

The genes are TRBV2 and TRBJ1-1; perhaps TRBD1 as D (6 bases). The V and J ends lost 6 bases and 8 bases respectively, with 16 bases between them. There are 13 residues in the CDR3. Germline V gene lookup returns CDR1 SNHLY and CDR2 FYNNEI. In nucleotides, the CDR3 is TGTGCCAGCAGAAAGGGAACAGGGATAGAAGCTTTCTTT. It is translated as CASRKGTGIEAFF.

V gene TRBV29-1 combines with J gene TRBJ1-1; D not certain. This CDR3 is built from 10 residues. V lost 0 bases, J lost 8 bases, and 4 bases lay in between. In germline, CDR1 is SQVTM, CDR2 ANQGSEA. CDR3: CSVEEIEAFF. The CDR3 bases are TGCAGCGTTGAAGAAATAGAAGCTTTCTTT.

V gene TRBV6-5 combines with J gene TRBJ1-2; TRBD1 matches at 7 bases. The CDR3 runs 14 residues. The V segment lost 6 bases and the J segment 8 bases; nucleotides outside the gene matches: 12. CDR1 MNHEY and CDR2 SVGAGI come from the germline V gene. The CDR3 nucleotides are TGTGCCAGCAGCCGAACGACAGGGACGCGAGGCTACACCTTC. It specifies CASSRTTGTRGYTF.

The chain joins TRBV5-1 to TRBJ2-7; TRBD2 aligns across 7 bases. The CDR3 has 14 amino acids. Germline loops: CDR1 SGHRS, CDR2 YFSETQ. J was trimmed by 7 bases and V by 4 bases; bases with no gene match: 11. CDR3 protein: CASSLDPGLPEQYF. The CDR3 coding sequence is TGCGCCAGCAGCCTCGACCCGGGACTACCAGAGCAGTACTTC.

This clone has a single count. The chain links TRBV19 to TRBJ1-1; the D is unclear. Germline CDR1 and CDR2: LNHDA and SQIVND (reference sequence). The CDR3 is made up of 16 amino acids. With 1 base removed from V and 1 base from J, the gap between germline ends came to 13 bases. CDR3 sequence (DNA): TGTGCCAGTAGTATAGTGTTGTGGACGGGGAACACTGAAGCTTTCTTT. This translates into CASSIVLWTGNTEAFF.

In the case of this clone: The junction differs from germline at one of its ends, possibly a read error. This chain's CDR3 is CASSPLGGNTEAFF. The DNA of the CDR3 is TGTGCTAGCAGCCCCTTAGGGGGGAACACTGAAGCTTTCTTT. The chain recombines TRBV7-7 with TRBJ1-1; TRBD1 might be the D (6 bases). Per the germline V gene, CDR1 is SSHAT and CDR2 is FNYEAQ (reference sequence). The CDR3 extends over 14 amino acids.